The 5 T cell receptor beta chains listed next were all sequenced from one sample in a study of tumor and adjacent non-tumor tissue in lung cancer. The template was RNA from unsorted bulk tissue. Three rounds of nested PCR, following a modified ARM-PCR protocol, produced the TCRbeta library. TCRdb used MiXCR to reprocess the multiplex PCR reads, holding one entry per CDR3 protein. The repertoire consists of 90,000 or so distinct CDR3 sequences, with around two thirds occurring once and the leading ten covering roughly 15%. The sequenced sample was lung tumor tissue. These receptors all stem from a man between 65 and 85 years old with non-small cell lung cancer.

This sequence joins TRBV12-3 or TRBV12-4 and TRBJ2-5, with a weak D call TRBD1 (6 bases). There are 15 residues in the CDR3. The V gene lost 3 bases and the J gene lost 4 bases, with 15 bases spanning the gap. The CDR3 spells CASSLCNRARETQYF. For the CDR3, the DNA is TGTGCCAGCAGTTTGTGTAACAGGGCCCGAGAGACCCAGTACTTC.

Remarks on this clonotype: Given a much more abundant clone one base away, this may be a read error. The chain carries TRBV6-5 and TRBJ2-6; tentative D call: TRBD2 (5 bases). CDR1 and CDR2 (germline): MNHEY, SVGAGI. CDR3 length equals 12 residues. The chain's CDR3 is CASSSRTGSWAF. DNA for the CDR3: TGTGCCAGCAGTTCCCGCACGGGGTCCTGGGCTTTC.

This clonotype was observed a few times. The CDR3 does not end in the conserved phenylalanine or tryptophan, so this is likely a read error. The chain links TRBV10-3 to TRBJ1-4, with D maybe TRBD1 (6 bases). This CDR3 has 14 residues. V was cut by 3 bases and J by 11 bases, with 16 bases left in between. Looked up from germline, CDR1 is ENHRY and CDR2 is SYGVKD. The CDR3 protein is CAISDGTWYDKLFC. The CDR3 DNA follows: TGTGCCATCAGTGACGGGACATGGTACGATAAACTGTTTTGT.

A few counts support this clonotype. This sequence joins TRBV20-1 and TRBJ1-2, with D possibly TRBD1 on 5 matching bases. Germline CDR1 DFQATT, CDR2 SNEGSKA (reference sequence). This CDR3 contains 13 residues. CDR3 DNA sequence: TGCAATGCCAGAGATCTGGGGGTGTATGGCTACACCTTC. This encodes CNARDLGVYGYTF.

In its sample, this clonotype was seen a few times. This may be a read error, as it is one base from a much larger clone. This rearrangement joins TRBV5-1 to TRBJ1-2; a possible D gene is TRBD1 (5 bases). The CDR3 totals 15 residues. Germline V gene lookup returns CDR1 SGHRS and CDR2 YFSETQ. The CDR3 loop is CASSLSVDSSYGCTF. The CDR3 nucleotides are TGCGCCAGCAGCTTGTCCGTCGACAGTTCCTATGGCTGCACCTTC.